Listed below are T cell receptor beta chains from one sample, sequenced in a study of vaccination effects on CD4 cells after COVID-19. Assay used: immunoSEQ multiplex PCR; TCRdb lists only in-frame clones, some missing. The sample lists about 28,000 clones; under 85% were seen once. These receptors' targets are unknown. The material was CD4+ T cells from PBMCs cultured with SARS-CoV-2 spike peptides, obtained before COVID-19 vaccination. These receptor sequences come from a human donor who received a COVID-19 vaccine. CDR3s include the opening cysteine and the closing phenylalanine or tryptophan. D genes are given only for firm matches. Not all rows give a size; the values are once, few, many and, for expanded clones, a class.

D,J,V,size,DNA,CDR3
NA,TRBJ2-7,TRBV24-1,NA,TGTGCCACCAGTGTCGTAACCGGACAGACCTACGAGCAGTACTTC,CATSVVTGQTYEQYF
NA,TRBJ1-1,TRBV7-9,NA,TGTGCCAGCAGCTTAGAGGCAGGGGCGAAAGCTTTCTTT,CASSLEAGAKAFF
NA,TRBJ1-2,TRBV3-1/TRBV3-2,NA,TGTGCCAGCACGAATGAGGGGGGGATCGGTTGGGGCTACACCTTC,CASTNEGGIGWGYTF
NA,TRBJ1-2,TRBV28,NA,TGTGCCAGCAGTGCCTCCAGGGTACGGGGCTACACCTTC,CASSASRVRGYTF
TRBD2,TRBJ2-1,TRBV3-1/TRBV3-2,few,TGTGCCAGCAGCCCTGGGGCAAGCGGGGGGGCGCGTGAGCAGTTCTTC,CASSPGASGGAREQFF
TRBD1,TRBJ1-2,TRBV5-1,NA,TGCGCCAGCAGCTTGTCAGGGGGCGATGGCTACACCTTC,CASSLSGGDGYTF
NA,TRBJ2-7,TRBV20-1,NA,TGCAGTGCTAGTAGCGGGACAGGGATCTCCTACGAGCAGTACTTC,CSASSGTGISYEQYF
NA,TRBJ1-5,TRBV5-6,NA,TGTGCCAGCAGCTTCCTGAAAGACACTTCTAATCAGCCCCAGCATTTT,CASSFLKDTSNQPQHF
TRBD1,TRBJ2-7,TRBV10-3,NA,TGTGCCATCAGTGATTTGAGGACAGGGCAGACGGGCGAGCAGTACTTC,CAISDLRTGQTGEQYF
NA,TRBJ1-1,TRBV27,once,TGTGCCAGCAGTTTAGGCAGGGCCACTGAAGCTTTCTTT,CASSLGRATEAFF
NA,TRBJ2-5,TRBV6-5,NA,TGTGCCAGCAGTTCCTTAACAGGGAAAGAGACCCAGTACTTC,CASSSLTGKETQYF
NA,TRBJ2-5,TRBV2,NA,TGTGCCAGCAGAGGGGCAAGACTAGGAGAGACCCAGTACTTC,CASRGARLGETQYF
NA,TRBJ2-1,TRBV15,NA,TGTGCCACCAGCAGGCGCCTCTACGGGAAGCAGTTCTTC,CATSRRLYGKQFF
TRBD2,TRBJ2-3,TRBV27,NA,TGTGCCAGCAGTCTATACAGCGGGAGGGTTCCAACAGATACGCAGTATTTT,CASSLYSGRVPTDTQYF
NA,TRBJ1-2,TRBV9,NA,TGTGCCAGCAGCGTAGGTGCAGGGGCTAACTATGGCTACACCTTC,CASSVGAGANYGYTF
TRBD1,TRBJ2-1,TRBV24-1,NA,TGTGCCACCAGTGATTCCGCCGGGACAGGGGGCCGTAATGAGCAGTTCTTC,CATSDSAGTGGRNEQFF
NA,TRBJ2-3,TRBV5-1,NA,TGCGCCAGCAGCTTGGCCGGATTGGATACGCAGTATTTT,CASSLAGLDTQYF
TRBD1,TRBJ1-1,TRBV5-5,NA,TGTGCCAGCAGCTTGGTCACAGGGGTGACTGAAGCTTTCTTT,CASSLVTGVTEAFF
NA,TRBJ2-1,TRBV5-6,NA,TGTGCCAGCAGCTCGGGACTTTACAATGAGCAGTTCTTC,CASSSGLYNEQFF
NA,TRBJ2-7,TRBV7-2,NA,TGTGCCAGCAGCTTAGAGAGGGACGAGGGGCAGTACTTC,CASSLERDEGQYF
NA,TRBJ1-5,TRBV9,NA,TGTGCCAGCAGCGCCAGCGGGTGGCAGCCCCAGCATTTT,CASSASGWQPQHF
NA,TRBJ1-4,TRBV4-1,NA,TGCGCCAGCAGCCAAGTTGGGGGAGCTAATGAAAAACTGTTTTTT,CASSQVGGANEKLFF
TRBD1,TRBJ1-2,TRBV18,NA,TGTGCCAGCTCACCAAACCGGGACAGGGGGAACTATGGCTACACCTTC,CASSPNRDRGNYGYTF
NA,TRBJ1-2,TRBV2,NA,TGTGCCAGCAGTGTAGACAGGACCTATGGCTACACCTTC,CASSVDRTYGYTF
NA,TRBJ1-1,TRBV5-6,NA,TGTGCCAGCAGCTTGGGGAGGGCCCGAAGGGACGCTGAAGCTTTCTTT,CASSLGRARRDAEAFF
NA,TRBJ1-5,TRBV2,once,TGTGCCAGCAGTCCGGCCCTAATAAAAGGAGGTCAGCCCCAGCATTTT,CASSPALIKGGQPQHF
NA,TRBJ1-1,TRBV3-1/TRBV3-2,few,TGTGCCACCTACGACAGGATGAACACTGAAGCTTTCTTT,CATYDRMNTEAFF
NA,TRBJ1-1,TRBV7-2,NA,TGTGCCAGCAGCAGGGGGGGCTACACTGAAGCTTTCTTT,CASSRGGYTEAFF
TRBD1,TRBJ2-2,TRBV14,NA,TGTGCCAGCAGCCAGCTCAGGACAGGGATCCTGACCGGGGAGCTGTTTTTT,CASSQLRTGILTGELFF
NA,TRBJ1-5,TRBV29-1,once,TGCAGCGTTGTGGGTGGGGTAGATCAGCCCCAGCATTTT,CSVVGGVDQPQHF
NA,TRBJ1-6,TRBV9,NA,TGTGCCAGCAGCGTAGGAGCAGGGGAAGGAAGTAATTCACCCCTCCACTTT,CASSVGAGEGSNSPLHF
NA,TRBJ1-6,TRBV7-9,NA,TGTGCCAGCAGCTCCACGACCCTTGGGAATTCACCCCTCCACTTT,CASSSTTLGNSPLHF
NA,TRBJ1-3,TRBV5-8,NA,TGTGCCAGCAGACCCGGCCCGAGGGGTGGAAACACCATATATTTT,CASRPGPRGGNTIYF
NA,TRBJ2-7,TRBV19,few,TGTGCCAGTAGTATAGAAGGGTATGAGCAGTACTTC,CASSIEGYEQYF
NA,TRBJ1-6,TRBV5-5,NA,TGTGCCAGCAGCTTGCTCGGTCCTAATTCACCCCTCCACTTT,CASSLLGPNSPLHF
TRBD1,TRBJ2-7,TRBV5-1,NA,TGCGCCAGCAGCTCGGGACAGGGGCTCTACGAGCAGTACTTC,CASSSGQGLYEQYF
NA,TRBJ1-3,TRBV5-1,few,TGCGCCAGCAGCTTTGGCCCTATGGCGGTGAGCTCTGGAAACACCATATATTTT,CASSFGPMAVSSGNTIYF
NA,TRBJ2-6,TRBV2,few,TGTGCCAGCAGTGAAACCCGGACAGCAAGCTCTGGGGCCAACGTCCTGACTTTC,CASSETRTASSGANVLTF
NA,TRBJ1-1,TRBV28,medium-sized,TGTGCCAGCAGTTGGGGCACTGAAGCTTTCTTT,CASSWGTEAFF
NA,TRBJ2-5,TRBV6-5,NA,TGTGCCAGCAGGACGGTAGAGACCCAGTACTTC,CASRTVETQYF
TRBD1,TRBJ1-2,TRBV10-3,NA,TGTGCCACCAGGGACAGGGGCTATGGCTACACCTTC,CATRDRGYGYTF
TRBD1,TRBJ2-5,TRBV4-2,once,TGTGCCAGCAGCCAAGGGCTTGGACAGGGAGGAGAGACCCAGTACTTC,CASSQGLGQGGETQYF
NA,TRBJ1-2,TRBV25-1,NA,TGTGCCAGCAGTGAATATAGGGGGGGAGCGAATTCTTACACCTTC,CASSEYRGGANSYTF
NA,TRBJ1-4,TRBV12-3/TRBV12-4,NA,TGTGCCAGCAGTTTAACGACAGATGAAAAACTGTTTTTT,CASSLTTDEKLFF
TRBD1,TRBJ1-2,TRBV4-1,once,TGCGCCAGCAGCCGACGGACAGGGAGGGATTATGGCTACACCTTC,CASSRRTGRDYGYTF
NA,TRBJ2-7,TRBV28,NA,TGTGCCAGCAGCTCCCTCATTAGGTCCTACGAGCAGTACTTC,CASSSLIRSYEQYF
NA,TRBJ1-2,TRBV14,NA,TGTGCCAGCAGCCAGCGGACAGCTTATGGCTACACCTTC,CASSQRTAYGYTF
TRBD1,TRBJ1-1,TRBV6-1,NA,TGTGCCAGCAGTGCAGCCTTGGGGACAGGGAACACTGAAGCTTTCTTT,CASSAALGTGNTEAFF
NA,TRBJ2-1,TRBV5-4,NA,TGTGCCAGCAGTTACAGGGATATGGGTGAGCAGTTCTTC,CASSYRDMGEQFF
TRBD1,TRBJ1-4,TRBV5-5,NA,TGTGCCAGCAGCTTGGAGGCGGGACAGGGAAAAAAACTGTTTTTT,CASSLEAGQGKKLFF
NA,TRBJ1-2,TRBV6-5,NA,TGTGCCAGCAGTTACTCGTCCTACAGGGAAGGTGGCTACACCTTC,CASSYSSYREGGYTF
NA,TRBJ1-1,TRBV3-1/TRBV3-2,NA,TGTGCCAGCAGCCTTATGAACACTGAAGCTTTCTTT,CASSLMNTEAFF
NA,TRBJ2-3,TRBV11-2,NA,TGTGCCAGCAGCTTAGGTGGTCACAGTACTTATACGCAGTATTTT,CASSLGGHSTYTQYF
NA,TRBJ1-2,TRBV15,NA,TGTGCCACCAGCAGGCCAGCGACAGCAGCCTATGGCTACACCTTC,CATSRPATAAYGYTF
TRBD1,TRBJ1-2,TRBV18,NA,TGTGCCAGCTCACCTCGACAGGGGCCACCCTATGGCTACACCTTC,CASSPRQGPPYGYTF